This T cell receptor (beta chain) was recorded in a study of cytomegalovirus exposure and HLA in healthy donors. Overall study findings and caveats: Analyses of presence/absence relied on an assumption of roughly uniform sequencing depth across donors.

The PCR contained 60 Vbeta and 13 Jbeta primers. Produced via immunoSEQ multiplex PCR; TCRdb's table is partial and in-frame only. Of roughly 140,000 clones listed, 70% to 80% were seen once; the top ten hold less than 7.5%. Germline V gene sequence: CDR1 SEHNR, CDR2 FQNEAQ (reference sequence). This CDR3 is 13 amino acids long. With respect to this clone: Its antigen is currently unknown. One junction end does not reproduce the germline sequence, and a read error may be involved.

The chain employs TRBV7-9 and TRBJ1-1, with 7 nucleotides matching TRBD1. This TCR was sampled from a woman in her thirties or forties in good health and CMV-seropositive. Sequenced material: PBMCs. The CDR3 DNA reads TGTTCCAGCAGCTTCTCCACAGGGGCCGAGGCTTTCTTT. Translating it yields CSSSFSTGAEAFF.